The text below deals with one T cell receptor beta chain. This specimen comes from a study of blood T cell repertoires in COVID-19. The protocol was immunoSEQ multiplex PCR, while the TCRdb copy is restricted to in-frame clones and leaves out a portion. The data hold some 180,000 clones, with around 90% observed a single time. This CDR3 spans 16 amino acids. V lost 0 bases, J lost 4 bases, and 16 bases lay in between. Germline assignment: CDR1 SGDLS and CDR2 YYNGEE. This sequence was found in a middle-aged man with acute or convalescent COVID-19. V is TRBV9 and J is TRBJ1-1; D unclear. Material for sequencing was peripheral blood. CDR3 region: CASSVAPGGLGTEAFF. In DNA, the CDR3 is TGTGCCAGCAGCGTAGCTCCAGGAGGTTTGGGCACTGAAGCTTTCTTT. The full variable domain, rest sourced from reference TRBV9 and TRBJ1-1, is DSGVTQTPKHLITATGQRVTLRCSPRSGDLSVYWYQQSLDQGLQFLIQYYNGEERAKGNILERFSAQQFPDLHSELNLSSLELGDSALYFCASSVAPGGLGTEAFFGQGTRLTVV.